Shown below are 3 T cell receptor beta chains from a single sample sequenced in a study of blood T cells in healthy people across ages. A second 7 to 11 cycle PCR used barcoded and J-beta primers. TCRdb re-analysed the 5' RACE reads in MiXCR, keeping a single row per CDR3 protein. The table lists 1.5 million to 2 million distinct CDR3 sequences, about 30% of them singletons. Sequences were obtained from blood. The receptors come from a woman aged 25 to 39 in good health.

This chain joins TRBV7-9 and TRBJ1-4; D not resolved. CDR1 is SEHNR and CDR2 is FQNEAQ in the germline V gene (reference sequence). With 7 bases removed from V and 0 bases from J, the gap between germline ends came to 12 bases. The CDR3 totals 15 residues. The CDR3 DNA follows: TGTGCCAGCACCCCCGGTTTTGCAACTAATGAAAAACTGTTTTTT. Protein product: CASTPGFATNEKLFF.

This clonotype was recorded many times. J is TRBJ2-7 and V is TRBV20-1; D not certain. V gave up 5 bases and J gave up 2 bases, with 7 bases separating them. This CDR3 comprises 11 residues. The germline V gene has CDR1 DFQATT and CDR2 SNEGSKA (reference sequence). Here the CDR3 DNA reads TGCAGTGCTTCCCTGACCTACGAGCAGTACTTC. Protein: CSASLTYEQYF.

CDR3 sequence: CSVDFAGTLHF. The CDR3 DNA reads as TGCAGCGTTGACTTCGCCGGGACCCTCCACTTT. The chain carries TRBV29-1 and TRBJ1-6; D call uncertain. V shed 3 bases and J shed 14 bases, with 11 bases lying between them. The CDR3 sequence is 11 residues long. Germline CDR1 reads SQVTM; CDR2 reads ANQGSEA. The full variable domain, completed using reference TRBV29-1 and TRBJ1-6, is SAVISQKPSRDICQRGTSLTIQCQVDSQVTMMFWYRQQPGQSLTLIATANQGSEATYESGFVIDKFPISRPNLTFSTLTVSNMSPEDSSIYLCSVDFAGTLHFGNGTRLTVT.